What follows describes a single T cell receptor (beta chain). Its cognate antigen is unknown. The assay was immunoSEQ multiplex PCR, and TCRdb's table has in-frame clones only and misses some. This sample's table has about 10,000 clones. The data originate from a study of synovial regulatory T cells in juvenile arthritis. Study summary: Treatments: a few naive, six or seven methotrexate, one methotrexate plus infliximab, one unknown.

Germline-derived CDR1 and CDR2 are MNHNS and SASEGT. CDR3 length: 13 amino acids. No DNA is recorded. Broader study findings: Largely private between patients, iaTreg TCR repertoires showed partial overlap with synovial Teff and blood CPL repertoires.

The sequencing sample was made of Treg cells from blood. Subset defined: remaining (HLA-DR-negative) circulating blood Treg cells. The rearrangement joins TRBV6-1 to TRBJ2-6. The origin of this receptor is a donor between 2 and 29 years old with juvenile idiopathic arthritis. The CDR3 reads CASMWTGANVLTF.